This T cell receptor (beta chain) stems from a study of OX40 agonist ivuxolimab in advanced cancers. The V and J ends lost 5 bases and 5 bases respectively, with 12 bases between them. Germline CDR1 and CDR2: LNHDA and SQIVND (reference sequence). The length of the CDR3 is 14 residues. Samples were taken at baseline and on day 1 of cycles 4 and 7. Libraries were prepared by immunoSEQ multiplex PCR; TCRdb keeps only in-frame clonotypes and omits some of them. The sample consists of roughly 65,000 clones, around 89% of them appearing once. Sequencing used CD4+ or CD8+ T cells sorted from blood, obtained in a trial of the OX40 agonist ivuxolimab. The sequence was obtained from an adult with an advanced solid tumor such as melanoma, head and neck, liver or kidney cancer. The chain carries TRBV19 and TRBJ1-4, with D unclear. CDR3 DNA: TGTGCCAGTAGTCCCGAAACGGGGAATGAAAAACTGTTTTTT. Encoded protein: CASSPETGNEKLFF.